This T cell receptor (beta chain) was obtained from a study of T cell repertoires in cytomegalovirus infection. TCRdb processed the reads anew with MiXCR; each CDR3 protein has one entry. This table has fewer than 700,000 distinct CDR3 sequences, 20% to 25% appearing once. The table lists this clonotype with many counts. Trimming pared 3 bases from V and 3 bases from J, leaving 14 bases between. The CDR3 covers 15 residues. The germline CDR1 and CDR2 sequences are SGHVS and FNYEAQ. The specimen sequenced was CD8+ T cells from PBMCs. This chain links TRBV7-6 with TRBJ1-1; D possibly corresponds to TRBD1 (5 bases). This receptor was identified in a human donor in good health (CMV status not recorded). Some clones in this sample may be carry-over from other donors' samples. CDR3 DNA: TGTGCCAGCAGCTTGGGGGGGGACTGGGACACTGAAGCTTTCTTT. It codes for CASSLGGDWDTEAFF.